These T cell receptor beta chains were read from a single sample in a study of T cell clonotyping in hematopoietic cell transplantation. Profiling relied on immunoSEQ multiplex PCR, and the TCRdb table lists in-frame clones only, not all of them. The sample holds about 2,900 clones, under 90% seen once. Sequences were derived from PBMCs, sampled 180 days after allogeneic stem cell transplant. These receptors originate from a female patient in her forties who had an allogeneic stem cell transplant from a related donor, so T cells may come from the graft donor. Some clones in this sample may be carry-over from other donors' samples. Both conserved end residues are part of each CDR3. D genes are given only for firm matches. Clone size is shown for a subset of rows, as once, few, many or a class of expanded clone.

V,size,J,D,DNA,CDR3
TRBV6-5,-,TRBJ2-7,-,TGTGCCAGCAGTTATGTGGGCCAAACCTACGAGCAGTACTTC,CASSYVGQTYEQYF
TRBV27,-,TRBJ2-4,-,TGTGCCAGCAGTTTAGGGGACATTCAGTACTTC,CASSLGDIQYF
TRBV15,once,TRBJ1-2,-,TGTGCCACCTCTAAAACTACGGGGGACTATGGCTACACCTTC,CATSKTTGDYGYTF
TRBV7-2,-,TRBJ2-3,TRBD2,TGTGCCAGCAGCTTAGTGGCCGGGACTAGCGGAGGTACGCAGTATTTT,CASSLVAGTSGGTQYF
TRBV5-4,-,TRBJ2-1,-,TGTGCCAGCAGCTTCCGGGATAACGAGCAGTTCTTC,CASSFRDNEQFF
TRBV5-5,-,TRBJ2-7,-,TGTGCCAGCAGCCAAGTTGGGGGAGCCGAGCAGTACTTC,CASSQVGGAEQYF
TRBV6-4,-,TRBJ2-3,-,TGTGCCAGCAGCCCCGCCGGCTCGACAGATACGCAGTATTTT,CASSPAGSTDTQYF
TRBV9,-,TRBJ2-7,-,TGTGCCAGCAGCCTAGCCTTGGGAGACTACGAGCAGTACTTC,CASSLALGDYEQYF
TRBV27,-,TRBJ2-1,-,TGTGCCAGCAGGGGGCGGGTTAACTACAATGAGCAGTTCTTC,CASRGRVNYNEQFF
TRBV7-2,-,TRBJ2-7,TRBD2,TGTGCCAGCAGCCCTTCGACTAGCGGGAGAAACGAGCAGTACTTC,CASSPSTSGRNEQYF
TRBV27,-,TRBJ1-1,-,TGTGCCAGCAGTCGTTACCAGAACACTGAAGCTTTCTTT,CASSRYQNTEAFF
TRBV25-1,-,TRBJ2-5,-,TGTGCCAGCGGATCCGGGACGGGTGAGACCCAGTACTTC,CASGSGTGETQYF
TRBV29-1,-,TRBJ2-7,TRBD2,TGCAGCGTTGAAAGCGGGAGGCTCTACGAGCAGTACTTC,CSVESGRLYEQYF
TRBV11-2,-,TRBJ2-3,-,TGTGCCAGCAGCTTTTCGGAGAATACGCAGTATTTT,CASSFSENTQYF
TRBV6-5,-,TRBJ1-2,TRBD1,TGTGCCAGCAGCCCACGGACAGGTCTCGATGGCTACACCTTC,CASSPRTGLDGYTF
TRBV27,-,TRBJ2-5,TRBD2,TGTGCCAGCAGTCTAAATAGCGGGAGGGCCTTCGAGACCCAGTACTTC,CASSLNSGRAFETQYF
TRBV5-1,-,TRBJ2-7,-,TGCGCCAGCAGCCCGGTCGCGGCGAACTACGAGCAGTACTTC,CASSPVAANYEQYF
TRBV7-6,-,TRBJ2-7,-,TGTGCCAGCGGTAGCGGTGACTCCTACGAGCAGTACTTC,CASGSGDSYEQYF
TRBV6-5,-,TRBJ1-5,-,TGTGCCAGCAGTTCCTTCGGGAATCAGCCCCAGCATTTT,CASSSFGNQPQHF
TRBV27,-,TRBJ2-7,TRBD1,TGTGCCAGCAGTTTGAAGGGACAGGGGGCCTACGAGCAGTACTTC,CASSLKGQGAYEQYF
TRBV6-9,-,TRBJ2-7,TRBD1,TGTGCCAGCACCCCGACAGGGGATCCCTACGAGCAGTACTTC,CASTPTGDPYEQYF
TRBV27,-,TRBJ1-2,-,TGTGCCAGCAAAGGAGTGGGGGGCCTCTACACCTTC,CASKGVGGLYTF
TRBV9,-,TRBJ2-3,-,TGTGCCAGCAGCGTGGGGCTGGATACGCAGTATTTT,CASSVGLDTQYF
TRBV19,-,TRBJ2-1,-,TGTGCCAGTAGTATAGGTCGGGAGCTGGGTGAGCAGTTCTTC,CASSIGRELGEQFF
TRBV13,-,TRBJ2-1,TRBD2,TGTGCCAGCAGCGACCTAGCGGGTATGCTCGGTCGGCAGTTCTTC,CASSDLAGMLGRQFF
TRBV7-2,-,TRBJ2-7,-,TGTGCCAGCAGCTCTCCCCCTATTTACGAGCAGTACTTC,CASSSPPIYEQYF
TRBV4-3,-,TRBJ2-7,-,TGCGCCAGCAGCCAAGAGAGGGTCGACGAGCAGTACTTC,CASSQERVDEQYF
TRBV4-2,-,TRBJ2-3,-,TGTGCCAGCAGCCAAGATACAGATACGCAGTATTTT,CASSQDTDTQYF
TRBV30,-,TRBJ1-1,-,TGTGCCTGGAGTGTGGCCGGGTACACTGAAGCTTTCTTT,CAWSVAGYTEAFF
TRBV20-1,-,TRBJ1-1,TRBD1,TGCAGTGCTAGTAGGACAGGGGTAACTTTCTTT,CSASRTGVTFF
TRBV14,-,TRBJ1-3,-,TGTGCCAGCAGCTTTGGATCTGGAAACACCATATATTTT,CASSFGSGNTIYF
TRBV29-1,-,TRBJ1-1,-,TGCAGCTCCTACGGAAGGGGGAACACTGAAGCTTTCTTT,CSSYGRGNTEAFF
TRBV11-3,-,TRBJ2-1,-,TGTGCCAGCAGCTTAGATCGGTGGAAGCAGTTCTTC,CASSLDRWKQFF
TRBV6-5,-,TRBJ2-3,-,TGTGCCAGCAGTTACTCGTGGACAGCGTCCCTAACTACGCAGTATTTT,CASSYSWTASLTTQYF
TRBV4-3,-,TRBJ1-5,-,TGCGCCAGCAGCCAAGAATACGGGACAAGAAATCAGCCCCAGCATTTT,CASSQEYGTRNQPQHF
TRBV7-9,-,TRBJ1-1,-,TGTGCCAGCAGCTTAGGTATTACTGAAGCTTTCTTT,CASSLGITEAFF
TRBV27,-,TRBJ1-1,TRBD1,TGTGCCAGCAGTCCCGAACAGGGGCTGAACACTGAAGCTTTCTTT,CASSPEQGLNTEAFF
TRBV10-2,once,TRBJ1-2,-,TGCGCCAGCAGTGAGTTCATAGTGGGTGGAGGCTACACCTTC,CASSEFIVGGGYTF
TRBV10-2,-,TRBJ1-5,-,TGCGCCAGCAGTGAGTCGCGGGACGGAACCGATCAGCCCCAGCATTTT,CASSESRDGTDQPQHF
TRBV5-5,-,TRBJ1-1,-,TGTGCCAGCAGTTGGGATGTGGGCTGGGGGAACACTGAAGCTTTCTTT,CASSWDVGWGNTEAFF
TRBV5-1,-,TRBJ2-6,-,TGCGCCAGCAGCCCGTCATTGGCTGGGGCCAACGTCCTGACTTTC,CASSPSLAGANVLTF
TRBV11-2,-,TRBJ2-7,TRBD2,TGTGCCAGCAGCTTAGAGGCCAGCGGGAGCTACGAGCAGTACTTC,CASSLEASGSYEQYF
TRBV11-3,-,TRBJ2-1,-,TGTGCCAGCAGCTCTAAGGGGCTCCGATCCCACAATGAGCAGTTCTTC,CASSSKGLRSHNEQFF
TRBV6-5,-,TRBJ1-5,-,TGTGCCAGCAAAACCACCGCGAGCAATCAGCCCCAGCATTTT,CASKTTASNQPQHF
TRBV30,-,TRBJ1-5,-,TGTGCCTGGACCCCCCCGCAGGCCAATCAGCCCCAGCATTTT,CAWTPPQANQPQHF
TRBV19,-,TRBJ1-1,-,TGTGCCAGTAGTATGGGGGAGGGTTGGTCCGCTTTCTTT,CASSMGEGWSAFF
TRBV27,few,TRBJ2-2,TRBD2,TGTGCCAGCAGTTGGGGACTAGCGGGAATCACCGGGGAGCTGTTTTTT,CASSWGLAGITGELFF
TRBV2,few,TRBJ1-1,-,TGTGCCACGGACCCGACACTGAACACTGAAGCTTTCTTT,CATDPTLNTEAFF